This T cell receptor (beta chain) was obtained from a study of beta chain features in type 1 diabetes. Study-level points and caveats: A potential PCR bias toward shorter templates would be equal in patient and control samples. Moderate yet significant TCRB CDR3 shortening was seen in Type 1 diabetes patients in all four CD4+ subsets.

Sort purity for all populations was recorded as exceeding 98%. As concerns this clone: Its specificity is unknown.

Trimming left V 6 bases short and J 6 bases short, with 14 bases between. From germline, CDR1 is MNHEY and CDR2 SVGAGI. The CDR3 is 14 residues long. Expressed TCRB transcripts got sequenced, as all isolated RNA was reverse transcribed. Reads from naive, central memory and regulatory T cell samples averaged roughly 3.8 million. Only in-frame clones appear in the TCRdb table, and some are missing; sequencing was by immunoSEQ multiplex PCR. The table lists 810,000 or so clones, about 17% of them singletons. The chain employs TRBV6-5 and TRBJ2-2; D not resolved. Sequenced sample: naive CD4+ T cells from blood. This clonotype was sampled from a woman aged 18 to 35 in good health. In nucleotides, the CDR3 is TGTGCCAGCAGCCCGTACGGCAGATCCGGGGAGCTGTTTTTT. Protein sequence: CASSPYGRSGELFF.